This T cell receptor (beta chain) is drawn from a study of technical replicates of blood from a few donors. CDR3 size: 13 residues. Per germline, CDR1 LGHNT and CDR2 FRNRAP. V lost 5 bases, J lost 5 bases, and 4 bases stayed unmatched. This clone was counted a single time. The protocol was immunoSEQ multiplex PCR, while the TCRdb copy is restricted to in-frame clones and leaves out a portion. Of more than 65,000 clones detected, more than 90% appear once; the ten largest clones hold around 0.39%. Sequenced: T cells isolated from PBMCs. The chain is built from TRBV12-5 and TRBJ1-1, with 8 bases matching TRBD1. This clonotype was obtained from a human donor in good health. The CDR3 region is CASGVGQGTEAFF. The CDR3 DNA reads as TGTGCTAGTGGTGTTGGACAGGGAACTGAAGCTTTCTTT. The full variable domain, completed using reference TRBV12-5 and TRBJ1-1, is DARVTQTPRHKVTEMGQEVTMRCQPILGHNTVFWYRQTMMQGLELLAYFRNRAPLDDSGMPKDRFSAEMPDATLATLKIQPSEPRDSAVYFCASGVGQGTEAFFGQGTRLTVV.